These 27 T cell receptor beta chains originate from one sample sequenced in a study of blood T cell repertoires in COVID-19. The method was immunoSEQ multiplex PCR; TCRdb's version includes in-frame clones alone and lacks a portion of them. This sample yields about 230,000 clones, of which 84% are seen a single time; about 2% belongs to the top ten. Sequenced sample: PBMCs or T cells enriched from blood (not recorded which). Receptors were obtained from a man aged 55-75 years who had recovered from COVID-19.

This chain uses TRBV7-2 with TRBJ1-2; 9 bases map to TRBD1. After removal of 0 bases from V and 0 bases from J, the junction contained 2 bases not matched to a gene. Germline assignment: CDR1 SGHTA and CDR2 FQGNSA. The CDR3 extends over 16 amino acids. The chain's CDR3 is CASSLAGQGPNYGYTF. The CDR3 DNA sequence: TGTGCCAGCAGCTTAGCGGGACAGGGCCCTAACTATGGCTACACCTTC.

This clone came up once. This chain uses TRBV7-9 with TRBJ1-4; D not certain. V lost 3 bases and J lost 0, with 8 bases in between. The CDR3 is made up of 15 amino acids. Germline V gives CDR1 SEHNR, CDR2 FQNEAQ (reference sequence). CDR3 DNA sequence: TGTGCCAGCAGCTTGTTGAGAGCAACTAATGAAAAACTGTTTTTT. It specifies CASSLLRATNEKLFF.

The chain employs TRBV19 and TRBJ1-5; 8 nucleotides agree with TRBD1. Germline CDR1 and CDR2: LNHDA and SQIVND (reference sequence). Unmatched junction bases numbered 5, after V lost 11 bases and J lost 5 bases. This CDR3 comprises 12 residues. This CDR3 reads CAGGQADQPQHF. The CDR3, as DNA: TGTGCCGGGGGACAGGCTGATCAGCCCCAGCATTTT.

The J gene is TRBJ1-2, the V gene TRBV3-1 (or the pseudogene TRBV3-2); maybe TRBD1 (5 bases). V shed 6 bases and J shed 8 bases, with 16 bases lying between them. The CDR3 runs 13 residues. CDR1 LGHDT and CDR2 YNNKEL come from the germline V gene (reference sequence). The CDR3 region has the DNA TGTGCCAGCAGTCGGGACTTTCGGAGGGGCTACACCTTC. Amino acids: CASSRDFRRGYTF.

V and J are TRBV30 and TRBJ2-1; tentatively, D is TRBD2 (7 bases). Trimming removed 2 bases at V and 7 bases at J, with 21 bases between. From germline, CDR1 is GTSNPN and CDR2 SVGIG (reference sequence). This CDR3 is 16 amino acids long. The CDR3 here is CAWSLSLGGAWNEQFF. The CDR3 DNA reads TGTGCCTGGAGTCTATCCCTGGGGGGGGCATGGAATGAGCAGTTCTTC.

J is TRBJ1-2 and V is TRBV29-1; D call uncertain. Germline lookup yields CDR1 SQVTM and CDR2 ANQGSEA. Trimming removed 4 bases from V and 4 bases from J, with 13 bases in between. This CDR3 spans 13 amino acids. The CDR3 spells CSVVGDLAYGYTF. DNA for the CDR3: TGCAGCGTTGTTGGAGACCTGGCCTATGGCTACACCTTC.

This rearrangement joins TRBV4-2 to TRBJ1-4; D unresolved. V gave up 3 bases and J gave up 6 bases, with 5 bases separating them. The germline CDR1 and CDR2 sequences are LGHNA and YNFKEQ. The CDR3 has 12 residues. CDR3 in amino acids: CASSQRDEKLFF. The CDR3 region has the DNA TGTGCCAGCAGCCAGAGAGATGAAAAACTGTTTTTT.

The V gene is TRBV19, the J gene TRBJ1-1; TRBD1 aligns across 7 bases. CDR3 length: 14 residues. The germline CDR1 and CDR2 sequences are LNHDA and SQIVND (reference sequence). With V trimmed by 4 bases and J by 6 bases, 8 bases remained unmatched. The CDR3 loop is CASSTTGYLAEAFF. The DNA of the CDR3 is TGTGCCAGTAGTACGACAGGGTATCTGGCTGAAGCTTTCTTT.

The chain uses TRBV7-6 and TRBJ2-5; TRBD2 matches 11 bases. The germline CDR1 and CDR2 sequences are SGHVS and FNYEAQ. The J segment lost 3 bases and the V segment lost 2 bases, leaving 2 bases of the junction unmatched. The CDR3 runs 15 residues. CDR3 DNA sequence: TGTGCCAGCAGCTTAAGGGGACTAGCGGAAGAGACCCAGTACTTC. As protein: CASSLRGLAEETQYF.

The genes are TRBV5-1 and TRBJ1-1; 11 nucleotides agree with TRBD1. The V segment lost 3 bases and the J segment 0 bases; nucleotides outside the gene matches: 7. The CDR3 runs to 17 residues. Germline V gene data show CDR1 as SGHRS and CDR2 as YFSETQ. The CDR3, as DNA: TGCGCCAGCAGCTGGGGGACAGGGGGTTTCATGAACACTGAAGCTTTCTTT. Its protein product is CASSWGTGGFMNTEAFF.

This clone came up a few times. DNA for the CDR3: TGTGCCAGTACCGGACAGAGGGTTACTGAAGCTTTCTTT. This gives the protein CASTGQRVTEAFF. This chain joins TRBV19 and TRBJ1-1, with D perhaps TRBD1 (6 bases). Germline-derived CDR1 and CDR2 are LNHDA and SQIVND (reference sequence). The CDR3 is 13 residues long. The V end was cut by 7 bases, the J end by 5 bases, with 14 bases between.

V usage is TRBV6-5 and J usage is TRBJ1-2; D possibly corresponds to TRBD1 (6 bases). The length of the CDR3 is 13 residues. Germline CDR1 and CDR2: MNHEY and SVGAGI. Trimming removed 6 bases at V and 2 bases at J, with 10 bases between. The CDR3 loop is CASSQGGNYGYTF. The CDR3 DNA follows: TGTGCCAGCAGCCAAGGGGGAAACTATGGCTACACCTTC.

The V gene is TRBV2, the J gene TRBJ2-1; no clear D gene. Trimming took 2 bases from V and 3 from J, leaving 14 bases between them. The CDR3 loop spans 16 amino acids. Germline CDR1 is SNHLY and CDR2 is FYNNEI. CDR3 nucleotides: TGTGCCAGCAGTGAATTAGGCGGTAATTACTACAATGAGCAGTTCTTC. This translates into CASSELGGNYYNEQFF.

The CDR3 loop is CASSEVARGGENTEAFF. Written as DNA, the CDR3 is TGCGCCAGCAGCGAGGTAGCGAGGGGGGGGGAGAACACTGAAGCTTTCTTT. This sequence joins TRBV4-3 and TRBJ1-1, with D possibly matching TRBD1 (6 bases). This CDR3 has 17 residues. Trimming took 5 bases from V and 1 from J, leaving 20 bases between them. Germline assignment: CDR1 LGHNA and CDR2 YSLEER.

The V gene is TRBV11-2, the J gene TRBJ1-6; TRBD1 is a possible D gene (5 bases). The CDR3 runs to 15 residues. Trimming stripped 1 base from V and 6 bases from J, with 10 bases between. Per the germline V gene, CDR1 is SGHAT and CDR2 is FQNNGV. Here the CDR3 reads CASSLGARVNSPLHF. The DNA of the CDR3 is TGTGCCAGCAGCTTAGGAGCCAGGGTTAATTCACCCCTCCACTTT. The full variable domain, with the rest looked up from reference TRBV11-2 and TRBJ1-6, is EAGVAQSPRYKIIEKRQSVAFWCNPISGHATLYWYQQILGQGPKLLIQFQNNGVVDDSQLPKDRFSAERLKGVDSTLKIQPAKLEDSAVYLCASSLGARVNSPLHFGNGTRLTVT.

This sequence joins TRBV11-2 and TRBJ2-5; tentatively, D is TRBD1 (5 bases). The germline V and J ends were trimmed by 7 bases and 6 bases, with 9 bases remaining between them. The CDR3 contains 11 residues. Germline loops: CDR1 SGHAT, CDR2 FQNNGV. The CDR3 is CASTPGKTQYF. CDR3 bases: TGTGCCAGCACGCCAGGGAAGACCCAGTACTTC.

This rearrangement joins TRBV3-1 (or the pseudogene TRBV3-2) to TRBJ2-2; 7 nucleotides line up with TRBD1. V lost 1 base to trimming and J lost 6 bases; unmatched junction nucleotides: 5. In germline, CDR1 is LGHDT, CDR2 YNNKEL (reference sequence). The CDR3 is 15 residues long. The CDR3 protein is CASSQAAQGAGELFF. For the CDR3, the DNA is TGTGCCAGCAGCCAAGCGGCCCAGGGGGCCGGGGAGCTGTTTTTT.

The chain employs TRBV6-6 and TRBJ1-6; possibly TRBD1 for D (5 bases). Trimming took off 6 bases at V and 0 bases at J, with 9 bases between the two ends. Per germline, CDR1 MNHNY and CDR2 SVGAGI (reference sequence). This CDR3 comprises 15 residues. The CDR3: CASRSGFSYNSPLHF. Written as DNA, the CDR3 is TGTGCCAGCAGGTCAGGGTTCTCCTATAATTCACCCCTCCACTTT.

The rearrangement joins TRBV25-1 to TRBJ1-6, with D uncertain. Trimming stripped 6 bases from V and 0 bases from J, with 6 bases between. The CDR3 sequence is 14 residues long. Germline CDR1 MGHDK, CDR2 SYGVNS. CDR3: CASRESSYNSPLHF. DNA for the CDR3: TGTGCCAGCAGGGAGAGCTCCTATAATTCACCCCTCCACTTT.

The chain employs TRBV7-3 and TRBJ2-5; no clear D gene. Germline CDR1 and CDR2: SGHTA and FQGTGA. This CDR3 is 14 amino acids long. Deletions cut 1 base from V and 1 base from J, with 7 bases between. The CDR3, as DNA: TGTGCCAGCAGCTTAAATGCAGGCCAAGAGACCCAGTACTTC. This gives the protein CASSLNAGQETQYF. The variable domain in full, completed from reference TRBV7-3 and TRBJ2-5, reads GAGVSQTPSNKVTEKGKYVELRCDPISGHTALYWYRQSLGQGPEFLIYFQGTGAADDSGLPNDRFFAVRPEGSVSTLKIQRTERGDSAVYLCASSLNAGQETQYFGPGTRLLVL.

The V call is TRBV6-1, the J call TRBJ1-6; weak D call: TRBD1 (6 bases). V was clipped by 3 bases and J by 9 bases, with 9 bases between them. The CDR3 runs to 13 residues. The germline V gene encodes CDR1 MNHNS and CDR2 SASEGT. The chain's CDR3 is CASSEDSFSPLHF. DNA of the CDR3: TGTGCCAGCAGTGAGGACAGTTTTTCACCCCTCCACTTT.

The rearrangement uses TRBV7-2 and TRBJ1-1; D uncertain. Looked up from germline, CDR1 is SGHTA and CDR2 is FQGNSA. The CDR3 spans 14 residues. V lost 5 bases and J lost 2, with 12 bases in between. The CDR3 DNA follows: TGTGCCAGCAGCCTGTCGGGAGACAACACTGAAGCTTTCTTT. Its protein is CASSLSGDNTEAFF.

The rearrangement joins TRBV7-2 to TRBJ2-3; D may be TRBD2 (7 bases). Germline V lookup: CDR1 SGHTA, CDR2 FQGNSA. This CDR3 spans 15 amino acids. Trimming pared 1 base from V and 6 bases from J, leaving 14 bases between. The CDR3 sequence: CASSLEGRGGDTQYF. The CDR3 coding sequence is TGTGCCAGCAGCTTAGAAGGCAGGGGAGGGGATACGCAGTATTTT.

Of note for this clone: Within the sample, other DNA sequences also encode this same CDR3. This chain joins TRBV3-1 (or the pseudogene TRBV3-2) and TRBJ1-2; maybe TRBD1 (5 bases). Germline values: CDR1 LGHDT, CDR2 YNNKEL (reference sequence). V lost 5 bases, J lost 8 bases, and 9 bases lay in between. This CDR3 has 11 residues. CDR3 coding DNA: TGTGCCAGCAGCAGGGGTCGGGGCTACACCTTC. Translated: CASSRGRGYTF.

The chain couples TRBV2 to TRBJ2-1; TRBD2 agrees at 10 bases. The CDR3 is 15 residues long. Germline-derived CDR1 and CDR2 are SNHLY and FYNNEI. The trim removed 7 bases at V and 2 bases at J, leaving 5 bases unmatched. The CDR3 DNA is TGTGCCAGCAAACTTCTAGCGGGGGCCTACAATGAGCAGTTCTTC. This gives the protein CASKLLAGAYNEQFF.

The chain carries TRBV3-1 (or the pseudogene TRBV3-2) and TRBJ1-1, with unresolved D. The CDR3 totals 15 residues. With 1 base removed from V and 5 bases from J, the gap between germline ends came to 14 bases. The germline V gene has CDR1 LGHDT and CDR2 YNNKEL (reference sequence). The CDR3 region is CASSQAISGGTEAFF. In nucleotides, the CDR3 is TGTGCCAGCAGCCAAGCTATAAGTGGAGGTACTGAAGCTTTCTTT.

J is TRBJ1-3 and V is TRBV11-3; 7 nucleotides line up with TRBD1. With 4 bases clipped from V and 0 bases from J, the junction kept 12 bases outside the gene matches. The CDR3 consists of 18 residues. CDR1 and CDR2 from the germline V gene are SGHNT and YENEEA. The CDR3 DNA reads TGTGCCAGCAGCTCCACGCTACAGGGGACCCTCTCTGGAAACACCATATATTTT. Its translation: CASSSTLQGTLSGNTIYF.